This record concerns one TCR beta chain sequence. The sample comes from a study of blood T cell repertoires in COVID-19. Libraries were prepared by immunoSEQ multiplex PCR; TCRdb keeps only in-frame clonotypes and omits some of them. There are about 160,000 clones in the sample; around 85% occur only once, and 3% to 3.5% lies in the top ten. Germline loops: CDR1 LGHDT, CDR2 YNNKEL (reference sequence). The CDR3 loop spans 15 amino acids. Deletions cut 5 bases from V and 6 bases from J, with 14 bases between. The chain is built from TRBV3-1 (or the pseudogene TRBV3-2) and TRBJ1-6, with a tentative D call TRBD1 (5 bases). This sequence originates from a human donor with acute or convalescent COVID-19. The donor label of this sample is uncertain. Sequencing was done on a sample of peripheral blood. As DNA, the CDR3 is TGTGCCAGCAGCGAAAGACAGCACGCTAATTCACCCCTCCACTTT. Residues: CASSERQHANSPLHF.